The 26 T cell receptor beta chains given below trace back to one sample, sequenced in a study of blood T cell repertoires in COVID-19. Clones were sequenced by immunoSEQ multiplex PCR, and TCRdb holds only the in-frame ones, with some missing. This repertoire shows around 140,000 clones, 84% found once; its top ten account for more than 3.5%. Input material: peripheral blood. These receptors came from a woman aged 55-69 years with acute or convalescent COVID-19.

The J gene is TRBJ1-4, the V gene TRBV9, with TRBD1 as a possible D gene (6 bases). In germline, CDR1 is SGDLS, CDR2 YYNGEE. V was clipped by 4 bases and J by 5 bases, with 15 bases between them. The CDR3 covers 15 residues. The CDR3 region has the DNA TGTGCCAGCAGCCGCGGGGGGGCCCGGAATGAAAAACTGTTTTTT. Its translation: CASSRGGARNEKLFF.

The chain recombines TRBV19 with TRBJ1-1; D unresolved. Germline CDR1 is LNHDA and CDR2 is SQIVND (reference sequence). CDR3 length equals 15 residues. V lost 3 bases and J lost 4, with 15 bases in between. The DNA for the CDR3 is TGTGCCAGTAGTATTGGTCCGGGGATGGGCACTGAAGCTTTCTTT. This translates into CASSIGPGMGTEAFF.

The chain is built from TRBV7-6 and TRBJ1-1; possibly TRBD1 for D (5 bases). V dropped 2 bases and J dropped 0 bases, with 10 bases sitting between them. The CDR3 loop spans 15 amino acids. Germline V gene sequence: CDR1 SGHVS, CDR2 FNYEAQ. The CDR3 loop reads CASSLSQGMNTEAFF. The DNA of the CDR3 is TGTGCCAGCAGCTTATCGCAGGGCATGAACACTGAAGCTTTCTTT.

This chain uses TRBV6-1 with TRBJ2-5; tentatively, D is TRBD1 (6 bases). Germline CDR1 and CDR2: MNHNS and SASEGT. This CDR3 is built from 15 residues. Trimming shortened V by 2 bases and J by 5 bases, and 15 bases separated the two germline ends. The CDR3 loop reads CASSEWSRRGETQYF. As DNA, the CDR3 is TGTGCCAGCAGTGAATGGTCCCGAAGGGGGGAGACCCAGTACTTC.

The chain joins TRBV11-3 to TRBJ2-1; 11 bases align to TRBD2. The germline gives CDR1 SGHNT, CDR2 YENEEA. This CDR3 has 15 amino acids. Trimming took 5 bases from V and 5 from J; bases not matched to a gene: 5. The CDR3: CASSTSGSLNNEQFF. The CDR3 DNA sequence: TGTGCCAGCAGCACTAGCGGGAGTCTGAACAATGAGCAGTTCTTC.

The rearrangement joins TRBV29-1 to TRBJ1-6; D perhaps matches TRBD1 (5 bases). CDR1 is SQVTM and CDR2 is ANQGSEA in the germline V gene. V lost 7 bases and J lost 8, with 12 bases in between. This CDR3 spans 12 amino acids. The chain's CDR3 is CSAQVGDSPLHF. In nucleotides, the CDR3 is TGCAGCGCGCAGGTAGGGGATTCACCCCTCCACTTT.

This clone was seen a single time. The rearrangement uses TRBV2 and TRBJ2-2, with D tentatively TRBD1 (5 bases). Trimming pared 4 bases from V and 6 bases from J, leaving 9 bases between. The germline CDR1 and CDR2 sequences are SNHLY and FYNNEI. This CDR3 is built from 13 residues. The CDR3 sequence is CASSGQIPGELFF. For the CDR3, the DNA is TGTGCCAGCAGTGGACAGATTCCCGGGGAGCTGTTTTTT.

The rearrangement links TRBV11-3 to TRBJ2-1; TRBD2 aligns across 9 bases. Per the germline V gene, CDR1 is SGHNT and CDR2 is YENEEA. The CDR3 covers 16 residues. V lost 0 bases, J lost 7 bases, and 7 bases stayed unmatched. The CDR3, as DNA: TGTGCCAGCAGCTTAGACCTGGGGACTAGCATGAATGAGCAGTTCTTC. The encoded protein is CASSLDLGTSMNEQFF.

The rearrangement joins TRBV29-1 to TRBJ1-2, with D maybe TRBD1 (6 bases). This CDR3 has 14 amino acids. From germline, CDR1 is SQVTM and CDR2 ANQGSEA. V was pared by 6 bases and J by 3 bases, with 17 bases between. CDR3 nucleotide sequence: TGCAGCGTGGACCAGACAGGCCCTGACTATGGCTACACCTTC. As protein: CSVDQTGPDYGYTF.

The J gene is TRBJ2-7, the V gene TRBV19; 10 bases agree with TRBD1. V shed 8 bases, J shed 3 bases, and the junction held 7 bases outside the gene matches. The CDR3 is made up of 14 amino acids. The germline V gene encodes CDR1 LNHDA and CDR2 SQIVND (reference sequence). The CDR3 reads CASRSGTGVYEQYF. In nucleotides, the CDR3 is TGTGCCAGTCGATCCGGGACAGGGGTCTACGAGCAGTACTTC.

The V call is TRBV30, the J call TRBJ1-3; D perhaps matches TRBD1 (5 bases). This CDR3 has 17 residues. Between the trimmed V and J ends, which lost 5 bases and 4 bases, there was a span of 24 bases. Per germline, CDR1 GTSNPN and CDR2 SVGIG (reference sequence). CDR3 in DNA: TGTGCCTGGGGCTCTAGGGGCCGGCCGTCGAGAGGAAACACCATATATTTT. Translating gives CAWGSRGRPSRGNTIYF.

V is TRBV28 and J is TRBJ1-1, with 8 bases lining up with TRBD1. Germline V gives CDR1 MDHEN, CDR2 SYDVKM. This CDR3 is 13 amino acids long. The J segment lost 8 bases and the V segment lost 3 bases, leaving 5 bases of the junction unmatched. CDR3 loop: CASSLGQATEAFF. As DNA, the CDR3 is TGTGCCAGCAGTTTGGGACAGGCCACCGAAGCTTTCTTT.

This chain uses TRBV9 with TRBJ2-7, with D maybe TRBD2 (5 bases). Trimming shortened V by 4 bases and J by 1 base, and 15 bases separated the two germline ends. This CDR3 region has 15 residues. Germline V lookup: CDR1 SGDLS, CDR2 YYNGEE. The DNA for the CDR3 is TGTGCCAGCAGCACCGGGATCAGTGTATCCTACGAGCAGTACTTC. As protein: CASSTGISVSYEQYF. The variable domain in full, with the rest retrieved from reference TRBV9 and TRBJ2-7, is DSGVTQTPKHLITATGQRVTLRCSPRSGDLSVYWYQQSLDQGLQFLIQYYNGEERAKGNILERFSAQQFPDLHSELNLSSLELGDSALYFCASSTGISVSYEQYFGPGTRLTVT.

As DNA, the CDR3 is TGTGCCAGCAGCCCGGGACAGGGGGCCTACGAGCAGTACTTC. It is translated as CASSPGQGAYEQYF. This rearrangement joins TRBV7-8 to TRBJ2-7; the match to TRBD1 covers 11 bases. The CDR3 consists of 14 residues. The germline V gene encodes CDR1 SGHVS and CDR2 FQNEAQ. Trimming at V came to 5 bases and at J to 2 bases, leaving 2 bases not matched to a gene.

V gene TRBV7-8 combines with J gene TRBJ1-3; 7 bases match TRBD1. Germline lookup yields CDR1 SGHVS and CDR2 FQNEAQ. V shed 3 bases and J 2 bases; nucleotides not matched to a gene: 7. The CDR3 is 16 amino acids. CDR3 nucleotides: TGTGCCAGCAGCTTGACAGGGCCAGGAGCTGGAAACACCATATATTTT. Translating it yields CASSLTGPGAGNTIYF.

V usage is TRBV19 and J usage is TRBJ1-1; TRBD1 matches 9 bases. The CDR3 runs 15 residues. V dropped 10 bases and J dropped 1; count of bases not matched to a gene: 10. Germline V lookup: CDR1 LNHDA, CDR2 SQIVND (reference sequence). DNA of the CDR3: TGTGCCACTAGCTTACAGGGGGCCGGGAACACTGAAGCTTTCTTT. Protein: CATSLQGAGNTEAFF.

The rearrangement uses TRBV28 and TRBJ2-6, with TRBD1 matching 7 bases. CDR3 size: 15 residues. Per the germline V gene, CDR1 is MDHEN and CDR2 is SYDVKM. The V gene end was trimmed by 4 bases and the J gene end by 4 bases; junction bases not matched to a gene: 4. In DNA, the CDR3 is TGTGCCAGCAGTTATCAGGGGGTCGGGGCCAACGTCCTGACTTTC. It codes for CASSYQGVGANVLTF. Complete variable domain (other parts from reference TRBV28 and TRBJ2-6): DVKVTQSSRYLVKRTGEKVFLECVQDMDHENMFWYRQDPGLGLRLIYFSYDVKMKEKGDIPEGYSVSREKKERFSLILESASTNQTSMYLCASSYQGVGANVLTFGAGSRLTVL.

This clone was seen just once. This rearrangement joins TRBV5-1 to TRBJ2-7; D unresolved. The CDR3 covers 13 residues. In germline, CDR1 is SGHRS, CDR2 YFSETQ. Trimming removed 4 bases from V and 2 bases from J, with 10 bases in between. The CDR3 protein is CASSPPVAYEQYF. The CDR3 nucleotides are TGCGCCAGCAGCCCCCCGGTAGCCTACGAGCAGTACTTC.

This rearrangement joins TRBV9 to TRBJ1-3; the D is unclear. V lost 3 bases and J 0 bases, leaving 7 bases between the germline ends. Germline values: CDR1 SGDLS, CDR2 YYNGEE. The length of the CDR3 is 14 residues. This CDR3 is CASSDQYSGNTIYF. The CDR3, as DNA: TGTGCCAGCAGCGATCAGTACTCTGGAAACACCATATATTTT.

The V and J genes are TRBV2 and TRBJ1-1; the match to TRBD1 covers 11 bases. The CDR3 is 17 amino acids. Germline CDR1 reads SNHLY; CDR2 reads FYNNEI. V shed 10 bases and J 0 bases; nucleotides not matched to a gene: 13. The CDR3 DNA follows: TGTGCCACTCAGGGGGAGTGGGACAGGGGGTTGAACACTGAAGCTTTCTTT. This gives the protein CATQGEWDRGLNTEAFF.

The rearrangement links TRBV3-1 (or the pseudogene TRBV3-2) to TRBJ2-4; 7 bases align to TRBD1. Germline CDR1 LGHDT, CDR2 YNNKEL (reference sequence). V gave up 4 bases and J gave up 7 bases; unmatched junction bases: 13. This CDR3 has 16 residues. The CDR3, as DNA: TGTGCCAGCAGCCTTGGGACAGCTACCTGGAGGAACATTCAGTACTTC. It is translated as CASSLGTATWRNIQYF.

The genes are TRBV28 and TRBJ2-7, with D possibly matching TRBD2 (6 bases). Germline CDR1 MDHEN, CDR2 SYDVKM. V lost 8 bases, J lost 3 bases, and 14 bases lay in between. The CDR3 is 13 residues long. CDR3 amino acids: CASGGTPDYEQYF. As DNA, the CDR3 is TGTGCCAGCGGCGGGACGCCCGACTACGAGCAGTACTTC.

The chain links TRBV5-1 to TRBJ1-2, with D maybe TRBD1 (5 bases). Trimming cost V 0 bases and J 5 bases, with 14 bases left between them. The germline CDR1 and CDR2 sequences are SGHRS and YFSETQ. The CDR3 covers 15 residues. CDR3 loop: CASSLAGGDAYGYTF. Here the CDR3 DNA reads TGCGCCAGCAGCTTGGCCGGGGGAGATGCTTATGGCTACACCTTC. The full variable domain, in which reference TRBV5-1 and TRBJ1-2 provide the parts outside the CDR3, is KAGVTQTPRYLIKTRGQQVTLSCSPISGHRSVSWYQQTPGQGLQFLFEYFSETQRNKGNFPGRFSGRQFSNSRSEMNVSTLELGDSALYLCASSLAGGDAYGYTFGSGTRLTVV.

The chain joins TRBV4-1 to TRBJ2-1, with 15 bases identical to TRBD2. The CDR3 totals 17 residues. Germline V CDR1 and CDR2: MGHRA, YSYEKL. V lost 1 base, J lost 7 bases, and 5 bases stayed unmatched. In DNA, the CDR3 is TGCGCCAGCAGCCAAGCCGGACTAGCGGGAGGGGGGAATGAGCAGTTCTTC. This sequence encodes CASSQAGLAGGGNEQFF.

CDR3 bases: TGCGCCAGCAGCAAAACCGGGACAGAGAACACTGAAGCTTTCTTT. Translation: CASSKTGTENTEAFF. This chain connects TRBV5-1 to TRBJ1-1, with TRBD1 matching over 7 bases. This CDR3 has 15 residues. Germline trimming cut 4 bases from V and 1 base from J; bases unmatched to any gene: 7. Germline V CDR1 and CDR2: SGHRS, YFSETQ. The full variable domain, rest sourced from reference TRBV5-1 and TRBJ1-1, is KAGVTQTPRYLIKTRGQQVTLSCSPISGHRSVSWYQQTPGQGLQFLFEYFSETQRNKGNFPGRFSGRQFSNSRSEMNVSTLELGDSALYLCASSKTGTENTEAFFGQGTRLTVV.

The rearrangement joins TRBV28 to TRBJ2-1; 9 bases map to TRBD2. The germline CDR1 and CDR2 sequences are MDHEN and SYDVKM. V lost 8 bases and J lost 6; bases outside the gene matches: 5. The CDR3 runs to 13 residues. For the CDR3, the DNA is TGTGCCAGCCGTGCGGGAGGGCTCAATGAGCAGTTCTTC. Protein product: CASRAGGLNEQFF.